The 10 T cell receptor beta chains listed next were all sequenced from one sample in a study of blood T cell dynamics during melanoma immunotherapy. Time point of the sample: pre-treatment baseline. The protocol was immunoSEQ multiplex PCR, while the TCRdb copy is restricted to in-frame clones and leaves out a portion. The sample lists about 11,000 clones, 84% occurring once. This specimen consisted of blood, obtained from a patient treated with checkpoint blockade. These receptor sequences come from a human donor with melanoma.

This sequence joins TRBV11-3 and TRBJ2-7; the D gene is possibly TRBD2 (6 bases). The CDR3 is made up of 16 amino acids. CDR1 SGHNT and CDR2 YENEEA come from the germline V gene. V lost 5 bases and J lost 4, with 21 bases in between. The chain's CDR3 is CASSRAWAGRDYEQYF. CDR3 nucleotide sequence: TGTGCCAGCAGCCGCGCTTGGGCGGGGCGGGATTACGAGCAGTACTTC.

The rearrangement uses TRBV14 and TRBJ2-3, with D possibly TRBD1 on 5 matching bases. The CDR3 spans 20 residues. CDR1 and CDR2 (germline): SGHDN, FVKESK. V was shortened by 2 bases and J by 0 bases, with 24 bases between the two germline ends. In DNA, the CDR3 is TGTGCCAGCAGCCAAAAGGGGATGAGGACATTGAAATTCAGCACAGATACGCAGTATTTT. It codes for CASSQKGMRTLKFSTDTQYF.

The CDR3 is CASSLGGTVEGPQHF. In nucleotides, the CDR3 is TGTGCCAGCAGCTTAGGCGGGACAGTTGAGGGGCCCCAGCATTTT. The chain recombines TRBV7-2 with TRBJ1-5, with 7 bases identical to TRBD1. This CDR3 has 15 residues. V shed 1 base and J 9 bases; nucleotides not matched to a gene: 9. Per germline, CDR1 SGHTA and CDR2 FQGNSA. Looking up the rest from reference TRBV7-2 and TRBJ1-5 gives the full variable domain: GAGVSQSPSNKVTEKGKDVELRCDPISGHTALYWYRQSLGQGLEFLIYFQGNSAPDKSGLPSDRFSAERTGGSVSTLTIQRTQQEDSAVYLCASSLGGTVEGPQHFGDGTRLSIL.

CDR3 loop: CASRTTGVETQYF. CDR3 DNA sequence: TGTGCCAGCAGGACAACAGGAGTGGAGACCCAGTACTTC. This chain connects TRBV11-3 to TRBJ2-5; a weak D match, TRBD1 (5 bases). The germline V and J ends were trimmed by 6 bases and 5 bases, with 13 bases remaining between them. Germline V gene lookup returns CDR1 SGHNT and CDR2 YENEEA. The CDR3 has 13 amino acids.

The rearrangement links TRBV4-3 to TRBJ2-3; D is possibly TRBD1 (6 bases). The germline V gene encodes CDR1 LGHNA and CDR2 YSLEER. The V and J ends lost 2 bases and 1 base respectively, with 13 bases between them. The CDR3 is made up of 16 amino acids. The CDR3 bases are TGCGCCAGCAGCCAATTACAGGGCTCTGGCACAGATACGCAGTATTTT. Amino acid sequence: CASSQLQGSGTDTQYF.

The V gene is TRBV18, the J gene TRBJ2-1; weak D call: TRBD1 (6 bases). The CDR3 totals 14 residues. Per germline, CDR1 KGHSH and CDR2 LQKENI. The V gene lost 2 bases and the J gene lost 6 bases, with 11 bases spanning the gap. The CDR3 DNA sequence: TGTGCCAGCTCACCAAGACAGGCGGGCAATGAGCAGTTCTTC. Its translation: CASSPRQAGNEQFF. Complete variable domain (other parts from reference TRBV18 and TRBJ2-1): NAGVMQNPRHLVRRRGQEARLRCSPMKGHSHVYWYRQLPEEGLKFMVYLQKENIIDESGMPKERFSAEFPKEGPSILRIQQVVRGDSAAYFCASSPRQAGNEQFFGPGTRLTVL.

The CDR3 loop is CASTPGLAYGYTF. CDR3 nucleotides: TGTGCCAGCACCCCGGGCTTAGCCTATGGCTACACCTTC. The chain joins TRBV6-5 to TRBJ1-2; D is unresolved. Germline lookup yields CDR1 MNHEY and CDR2 SVGAGI. The CDR3 extends over 13 amino acids. V was pared by 7 bases and J by 4 bases, with 13 bases between.

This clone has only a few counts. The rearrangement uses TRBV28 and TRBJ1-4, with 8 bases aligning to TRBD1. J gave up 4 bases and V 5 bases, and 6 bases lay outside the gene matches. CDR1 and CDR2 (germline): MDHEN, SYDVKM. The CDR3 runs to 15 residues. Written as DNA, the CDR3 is TGTGCCAGCAGTCGGGGGACAGGCCTTAATGAAAAACTGTTTTTT. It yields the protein CASSRGTGLNEKLFF.

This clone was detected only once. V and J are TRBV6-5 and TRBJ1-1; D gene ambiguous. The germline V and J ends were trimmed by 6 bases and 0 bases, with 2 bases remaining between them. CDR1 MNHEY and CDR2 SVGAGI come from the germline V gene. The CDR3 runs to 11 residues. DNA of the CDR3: TGTGCCAGCAGACTGAACACTGAAGCTTTCTTT. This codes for CASRLNTEAFF.

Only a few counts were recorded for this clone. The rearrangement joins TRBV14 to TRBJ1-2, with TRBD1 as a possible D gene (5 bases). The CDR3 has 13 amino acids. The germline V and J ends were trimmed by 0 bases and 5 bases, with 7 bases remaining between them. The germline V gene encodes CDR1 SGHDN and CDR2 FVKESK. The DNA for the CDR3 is TGTGCCAGCAGCCAAGACAGGGAATATGGCTACACCTTC. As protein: CASSQDREYGYTF.